This record concerns one T cell receptor (beta chain) sequence. Its target is unknown. The V and J ends lost 6 bases and 7 bases, in that order; junction bases with no gene match: 12. The CDR3 is made up of 16 amino acids. Germline values: CDR1 MDHEN, CDR2 SYDVKM. This record comes from a study of regulatory T cells in long-lasting Graves disease. Study-level results: New patients shared 966 public clonotypes, and persistent patients shared more, with about 2,500.

This sample's time point: newly diagnosed GD, antithyroid drugs for less than 3 months. Making the TCR library involved RNA that had been extracted from PBMCs. Building of the TCR beta libraries involved iRepertoire HTBI primers and Arm-PCR of CDR3 regions. TCRdb recomputed calls from the multiplex PCR reads with MiXCR, one row per CDR3 protein. The table records about 200,000 distinct CDR3 sequences, around 19% of them present only once. This same sample was also part of a study on T cells in Graves' hyperthyroidism and ophthalmopathy.

The sequence was collected from a young woman with Graves disease. This sequence joins TRBV28 and TRBJ1-5; 10 nucleotides agree with TRBD1. Sequencing was performed on peripheral blood mononuclear cells (PBMCs), taken at new diagnosis, from a patient treated with antithyroid drugs. The CDR3, as DNA: TGTGCCAGCAGCCGCCGTAGGACAGGGGGTGAACAGCCCCAGCATTTT. Its translation is CASSRRRTGGEQPQHF.